This TCR beta chain was retrieved from a study of blood T cell repertoires in COVID-19. This clone appeared a few times. In the source study's methods: Amplification from reference gene primers served as the basis for estimated nucleated cell counts. The repertoire was sequenced with immunoSEQ multiplex PCR; TCRdb's copy has only in-frame clones and lacks some. The V and J calls and clone size are taken from that table; D and trimming were inferred from the DNA. The sample holds 300,000 or so clones; roughly 90% are singletons and the top ten take around 2.2%. This CDR3 spans 15 amino acids. After removal of 4 bases from V and 6 bases from J, the junction contained 7 bases not matched to a gene. CDR1 SGHVS and CDR2 FQNEAQ come from the germline V gene.

The rearrangement uses TRBV7-8 and TRBJ2-1; 9 positions agree with TRBD2. The clonotype comes from a woman aged 25 to 45 with COVID-19, enrolled during active disease. Specimen: peripheral blood. CDR3 DNA: TGTGCCAGCAGCTCCGGACTAGCGAAGGCCAATGAGCAGTTCTTC. This sequence encodes CASSSGLAKANEQFF.